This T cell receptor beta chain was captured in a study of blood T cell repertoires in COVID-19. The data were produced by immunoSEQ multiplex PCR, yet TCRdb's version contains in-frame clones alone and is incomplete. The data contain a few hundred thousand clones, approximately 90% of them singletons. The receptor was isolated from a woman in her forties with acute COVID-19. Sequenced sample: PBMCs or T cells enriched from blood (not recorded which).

For the CDR3, the DNA is TGTGCCAGCAGCCGGGACAGGGAGGGTGAAGCTTTCTTT. Its translation: CASSRDREGEAFF. The chain recombines TRBV7-2 with TRBJ1-1; 9 bases are shared with TRBD1. CDR1 is SGHTA and CDR2 is FQGNSA in the germline V gene. The CDR3 loop spans 13 amino acids. V gave up 5 bases and J gave up 7 bases; unmatched junction bases: 5.